One T cell receptor (beta chain) is described in this entry. Its antigen is undetermined. The data stem from a study of immune evolution from preneoplasia to lung adenocarcinoma. Study outcomes and limitations: Later-stage lesions appeared to have more T cells, more diversity, less clonality.

TCRdb's copy holds only in-frame clones and misses some; the assay was immunoSEQ multiplex PCR. The data contain tens of thousands of clones, less than 80% of them singletons. The germline V gene has CDR1 SGHRS and CDR2 YFSETQ. The V end was cut by 5 bases, the J end by 4 bases, with 13 bases between. There are 14 residues in the CDR3. This TCR derives from a person aged 55 to 75 with lung adenocarcinoma. The chain carries TRBV5-1 and TRBJ2-1, with a possible D match to TRBD2 (5 bases). Specimen: FFPE invasive lung adenocarcinoma tissue. The CDR3 sequence is CASRFGETYNEQFF. For the CDR3, the DNA is TGCGCCAGCAGGTTTGGGGAGACTTACAATGAGCAGTTCTTC.